This T cell receptor (beta chain) originates from a study of metastatic and nonmetastatic thyroid tumors (dated by TCRdb to the early 2020s). Regarding the research as a whole: The researchers compared repertoires between peripheral blood samples and tumor or nodule tissue samples from patients with malignant or benign thyroid disease. Summary of the overall study and its limitations: In both blood and tumor samples, TCR beta diversity was reported to be significantly higher in malignant tumors than in benign nodules.

The CDR3 numbers 17 residues from cysteine through phenylalanine. Only the CDR3 DNA stays, 51 bases, in frame from base 1. As encoded in the germline V gene, CDR1 is SGDLS while CDR2 is YYNGEE. Clipping removes 6 bases from V and 5 bases from J, with 16 as the unmatched junction base count. As to this clone: Its antigen is currently not known. Per-base qualities were not stored, and no clone one base away is much larger.

The library was generated by PCR. Sequenced using an Illumina HiSeq 4000. High-throughput sequencing was used to profile the TCR beta-chain CDR3 region of each patient. In the source study's methods: CDR3 differences across clinicopathological groups were used to build a classifier for discriminating distant-metastatic papillary thyroid cancer patients. To measure repertoire diversity the researchers used the Shannon index, while the Morisita-Horn index served to gauge how similar the tumor and blood repertoires were. The raw public reads went through TCRdb reprocessing: fastp at Q25, MiXCR clone calling, in-frame beta chains kept. The V and J calls and clone size are TCRdb's, not the authors'. The sample table shows about 18,000 clones, and roughly 36% are seen once. The biggest ten clones account for roughly 17% of the sample. Before undergoing thyroid surgery, none of the patients had been given any kind of treatment. Using T-cell receptor beta sequencing, the researchers looked back retrospectively at clinical samples from patients, gathered between about 2011 and 2019.

Sequencing was performed on tumor tissue. This chain joins TRBV9 to TRBJ2-1; 8 nucleotides in the junction match TRBD1. This TCR was sampled from a female donor with papillary thyroid cancer or a benign thyroid nodule (not recorded which). Some clones in this sample may be carry-over from other donors' samples. The nucleotides are TGTGCCAGCACCGCCGGACAGGGAACCCTCCCCCACAATGAGCAGTTCTTC. It specifies CASTAGQGTLPHNEQFF. The CDR3, completed at both ends by the reference TRBV9 and TRBJ2-1 genes, gives the full variable domain DSGVTQTPKHLITATGQRVTLRCSPRSGDLSVYWYQQSLDQGLQFLIQYYNGEERAKGNILERFSAQQFPDLHSELNLSSLELGDSALYFCASTAGQGTLPHNEQFFGPGTRLTVL.